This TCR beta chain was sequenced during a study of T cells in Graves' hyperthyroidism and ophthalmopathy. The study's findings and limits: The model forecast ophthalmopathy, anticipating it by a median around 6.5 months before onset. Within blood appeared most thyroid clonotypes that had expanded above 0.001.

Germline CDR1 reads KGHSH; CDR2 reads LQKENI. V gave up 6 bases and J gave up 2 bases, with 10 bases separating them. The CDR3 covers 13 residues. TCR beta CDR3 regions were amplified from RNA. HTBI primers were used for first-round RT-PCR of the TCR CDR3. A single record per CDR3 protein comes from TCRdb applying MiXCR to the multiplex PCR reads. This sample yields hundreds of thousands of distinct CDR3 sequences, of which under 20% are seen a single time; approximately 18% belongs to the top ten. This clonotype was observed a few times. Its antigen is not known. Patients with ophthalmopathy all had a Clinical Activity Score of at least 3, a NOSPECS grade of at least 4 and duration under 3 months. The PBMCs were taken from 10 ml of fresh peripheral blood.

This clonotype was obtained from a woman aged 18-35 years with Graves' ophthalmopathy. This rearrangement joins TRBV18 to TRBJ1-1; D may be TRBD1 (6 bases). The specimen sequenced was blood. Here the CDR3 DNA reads TGTGCCAGCTCTACAGGGTTTAACACTGAAGCTTTCTTT. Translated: CASSTGFNTEAFF. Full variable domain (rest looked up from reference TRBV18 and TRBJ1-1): NAGVMQNPRHLVRRRGQEARLRCSPMKGHSHVYWYRQLPEEGLKFMVYLQKENIIDESGMPKERFSAEFPKEGPSILRIQQVVRGDSAAYFCASSTGFNTEAFFGQGTRLTVV.